The source of this T cell receptor (beta chain) is a study of shared clonotypes between healthy human individuals. Overall study context: The study drew on a couple of women and a few men aged 18 to 49 as donors.

Broader study findings: The generation probabilities recorded for non-shared clonotypes fell below those of clonotypes shared by all four donors. What limited the represented genetic and exposure-history diversity was the small number of donors. Larger estimated richness was generally seen in naive subsets than in memory subsets.

The repertoire was sequenced with immunoSEQ multiplex PCR; TCRdb's copy has only in-frame clones and lacks some. The sample shows millions of clones, approximately 94% of them seen only once. Only one count was recorded for this clone. What it binds is not known. Specimen: naive CD4+ T cells sorted from blood. As to subset: CD45RA+ positively selected. This clonotype originated in a young man in good health.

The CDR3, as DNA: TGTGCCAGCAGTTACTCGGACAATTCAGAGACCCAGTACTTC. Protein: CASSYSDNSETQYF. The chain recombines TRBV6-5 with TRBJ2-5; D might be TRBD1 (5 bases). The CDR3 covers 14 residues. Trimming pared 0 bases from V and 4 bases from J, leaving 9 bases between. Germline V gives CDR1 MNHEY, CDR2 SVGAGI.